The rows below give T cell receptor beta chains drawn from one sample of a study of blood T cell repertoires in COVID-19. TCRdb keeps only in-frame clones here, not all; method: immunoSEQ multiplex PCR. The sample has hundreds of thousands of clones, under 95% seen once. The sequenced sample consisted of peripheral blood. These receptors were collected from a woman between 18 and 29 years old who had recovered from COVID-19. The CDR3 runs from the conserved cysteine through the conserved F or W. D genes are given only for firm matches. Clone size, where shown, is once, few, many, or a class for clones that have expanded.

clone size	CDR3 length	J gene	D gene	V gene	CDR3 protein	CDR3 DNA
.	15	TRBJ1-4	.	TRBV6-1	CASSEDPGGGEKLFF	TGTGCCAGCAGTGAGGACCCGGGTGGGGGCGAAAAACTGTTTTTT
.	20	TRBJ2-1	TRBD2	TRBV11-3	CASSLVWGLAGGRNYNEQFF	TGTGCCAGCAGCTTAGTCTGGGGACTAGCGGGAGGTCGGAATTACAATGAGCAGTTCTTC
few	16	TRBJ1-6	.	TRBV5-1	CASSLDSRQGNSPLHF	TGCGCCAGCAGCTTGGACTCCAGGCAGGGGAACTCACCCCTCCACTTT
.	13	TRBJ2-3	.	TRBV6-5	CASSPQGRDTQYF	TGTGCCAGCAGTCCCCAGGGTAGGGATACGCAGTATTTT
.	13	TRBJ2-2	.	TRBV5-8	CASSLVLAGELFF	TGTGCCAGCAGCTTGGTATTAGCCGGGGAGCTGTTTTTT
once	14	TRBJ1-1	.	TRBV5-4	CASSFVGLWTNTTF	TGTGCCAGCAGCTTCGTCGGACTTTGGACCAATACGACATTT
.	14	TRBJ2-1	TRBD1	TRBV5-1	CASTRTGGGNEQFF	TGCGCCAGTACCCGAACAGGGGGCGGCAATGAGCAGTTCTTC
.	15	TRBJ1-2	TRBD1	TRBV19	CASSTGTGVNYGYTF	TGTGCCAGTAGTACCGGGACAGGGGTAAACTATGGCTACACCTTC
.	14	TRBJ1-6	TRBD1	TRBV9	CASSTRQGDTPLHF	TGTGCCAGCAGCACTCGACAGGGCGATACACCCCTCCACTTT
.	13	TRBJ1-1	.	TRBV2	CASSLGVNTEAFF	TGTGCCAGCAGTTTAGGGGTAAACACTGAAGCTTTCTTT
.	15	TRBJ1-1	.	TRBV9	CASSVGEGTNTEAFF	TGTGCCAGCAGCGTAGGGGAGGGTACGAACACTGAAGCTTTCTTT
.	14	TRBJ2-2	.	TRBV4-1	CASSPLANTGELFF	TGCGCCAGCAGCCCCCTAGCGAACACCGGGGAGCTGTTTTTT
.	16	TRBJ1-2	TRBD1	TRBV18	CASSPRPQGAYYGYTF	TGTGCCAGCTCACCACGACCCCAGGGGGCTTACTATGGCTACACCTTC
once	14	TRBJ1-1	.	TRBV7-9	CASSGSRDFQFAFF	TGTGCCAGCAGCGGATCCCGGGACTTTCAGTTCGCTTTCTTT
.	13	TRBJ1-2	.	TRBV30	CAWSGGINYGYTF	TGTGCCTGGAGTGGAGGGATTAACTATGGCTACACCTTC
.	15	TRBJ1-1	TRBD1	TRBV7-2	CASSLDRSIPTEAFF	TGTGCCAGCAGCTTGGACAGGTCTATCCCCACTGAAGCTTTCTTT
once	15	TRBJ1-5	.	TRBV14	CASSQEAKRGQPQHF	TGTGCCAGCAGCCAAGAAGCGAAGAGGGGGCAGCCCCAGCATTTT
.	13	TRBJ2-1	.	TRBV6-1	CASSEQGYNEQFF	TGTGCCAGCAGTGAACAGGGGTACAATGAGCAGTTCTTC
.	17	TRBJ1-1	TRBD1	TRBV27	CASSLSSGAGGRTEAFF	TGTGCCAGCAGTTTATCTTCAGGGGCAGGGGGCAGGACTGAAGCTTTCTTT
.	18	TRBJ1-4	.	TRBV30	CAWSYLAGRKATNEKLFF	TGTGCCTGGAGTTATTTGGCAGGGCGGAAGGCAACTAATGAAAAACTGTTTTTT
.	17	TRBJ2-5	TRBD1	TRBV7-2	CASSLLPRGQGGETQYF	TGTGCCAGCAGCCTCCTCCCCCGGGGACAGGGGGGGGAGACCCAGTACTTC
few	13	TRBJ2-5	TRBD2	TRBV2	CASSGTSGETQYF	TGTGCCAGCAGCGGGACTAGCGGGGAGACCCAGTACTTC
.	15	TRBJ1-4	.	TRBV11-3	CASSLGTGRGEKLFF	TGTGCCAGCAGCTTAGGAACAGGAAGAGGCGAAAAACTGTTTTTT
.	19	TRBJ1-3	TRBD1	TRBV7-8	CASSLGGTGSRDSGNTIYF	TGTGCCAGCAGCTTAGGAGGGACAGGGAGTCGTGATTCTGGAAACACCATATATTTT
.	13	TRBJ1-5	TRBD1	TRBV30	CAWSGTDNQPQHF	TGTGCCTGGAGCGGGACAGATAATCAGCCCCAGCATTTT
.	16	TRBJ1-1	.	TRBV7-6	CASSLDARLLNTEAFF	TGTGCCAGCAGCTTAGACGCACGACTGTTGAACACTGAAGCTTTCTTT
.	15	TRBJ2-1	TRBD1	TRBV9	CASSVGTGSYNEQFF	TGTGCCAGCAGCGTAGGGACAGGCTCCTACAATGAGCAGTTCTTC
.	15	TRBJ2-3	TRBD2	TRBV2	CASSPTSAYTDTQYF	TGTGCCAGCAGCCCCACTAGCGCTTACACAGATACGCAGTATTTT
.	14	TRBJ2-1	.	TRBV9	CASSVGRGGSEQFF	TGTGCCAGCAGCGTAGGGCGGGGAGGAAGTGAGCAGTTCTTC
.	11	TRBJ2-1	.	TRBV12-3/TRBV12-4	CASTLGGKQFF	TGTGCCAGCACACTAGGGGGTAAGCAGTTCTTC
few	16	TRBJ1-2	TRBD1	TRBV14	CASSQDLDRVGYGYTF	TGTGCCAGCAGCCAAGATTTGGACAGGGTTGGATATGGCTACACCTTC
.	17	TRBJ2-3	TRBD2	TRBV19	CASSTAMVAGVSDTQYF	TGTGCCAGTAGTACTGCCATGGTAGCGGGAGTTTCAGATACGCAGTATTTT
.	14	TRBJ1-1	.	TRBV27	CASSPATRNTEAFF	TGTGCCAGCAGTCCCGCAACAAGGAACACTGAAGCTTTCTTT
.	13	TRBJ1-1	.	TRBV4-3	CASSQDRGAEAFF	TGCGCCAGCAGCCAAGATCGGGGTGCTGAAGCTTTCTTT
.	19	TRBJ2-3	TRBD1	TRBV6-2/TRBV6-3	CASSPGTGGALFGTDTQYF	TGTGCCAGCAGCCCAGGAACAGGGGGCGCTCTGTTTGGCACAGATACGCAGTATTTT
.	14	TRBJ2-1	TRBD1	TRBV5-1	CASSSGTGYNEQFF	TGCGCCAGCAGCTCCGGGACAGGGTACAATGAGCAGTTCTTC
.	16	TRBJ2-5	TRBD1	TRBV19	CASSGQGAIYQETQYF	TGTGCCAGTAGTGGGCAGGGGGCCATATACCAAGAGACCCAGTACTTC
.	14	TRBJ2-1	TRBD2	TRBV30	CAWSVKAGEDEQFF	TGTGCCTGGAGTGTCAAAGCGGGAGAGGATGAGCAGTTCTTC
.	15	TRBJ1-4	.	TRBV19	CASSIGGGLNEKLFF	TGTGCCAGTAGTATAGGGGGGGGGTTAAATGAAAAACTGTTTTTT
.	15	TRBJ2-1	TRBD2	TRBV4-1	CASSRSGSSYNEQFF	TGCGCCAGCAGCCGGAGCGGGAGCTCCTACAATGAGCAGTTCTTC
.	15	TRBJ2-5	TRBD1	TRBV5-1	CASSLPGQGGETQYF	TGCGCCAGCAGCTTACCGGGACAGGGAGGAGAGACCCAGTACTTC
.	15	TRBJ1-5	.	TRBV19	CATEEDSNSNQPQHF	TGTGCCACCGAAGAGGACTCTAATAGCAATCAGCCCCAGCATTTT
.	14	TRBJ1-4	TRBD1	TRBV10-3	CAISDRGKGEKLFF	TGTGCCATCAGTGACAGGGGGAAGGGTGAAAAACTGTTTTTT
.	17	TRBJ1-6	TRBD1	TRBV27	CASSSWVGTGGNSPLHF	TGTGCCAGCAGCTCTTGGGTCGGGACAGGGGGTAACTCACCCCTCCACTTT
.	15	TRBJ1-1	.	TRBV6-5	CASSYKLGQSVEAFF	TGTGCCAGCAGTTACAAACTAGGGCAGAGCGTTGAAGCTTTCTTT
.	14	TRBJ1-5	TRBD1	TRBV10-2	CASSVVTGGQPQHF	TGCGCCAGCAGTGTGGTGACAGGGGGGCAGCCCCAGCATTTT
.	18	TRBJ2-2	.	TRBV6-1	CASSEAGQVLWNTGELFF	TGTGCCAGCAGTGAAGCAGGTCAGGTTCTTTGGAACACCGGGGAGCTGTTTTTT
.	13	TRBJ2-2	.	TRBV6-2/TRBV6-3	CASSYAPAGELFF	TGTGCCAGCAGTTACGCCCCCGCGGGGGAGCTGTTTTTT
.	16	TRBJ2-1	.	TRBV6-6	CASSSNTPRNYNEQFF	TGTGCCAGCAGTTCCAACACCCCACGAAACTACAATGAGCAGTTCTTC
.	14	TRBJ1-4	.	TRBV7-9	CASKSYRANEKLFF	TGTGCCAGCAAAAGTTACAGGGCTAATGAAAAACTGTTTTTT
.	11	TRBJ2-3	.	TRBV6-2/TRBV6-3	CASSSPNTQYF	TGTGCCAGCAGTTCCCCCAATACGCAGTATTTT
.	15	TRBJ1-1	.	TRBV28	CASSLVVGGGTEAFF	TGTGCCAGCAGTTTAGTTGTCGGGGGGGGCACTGAAGCTTTCTTT
.	13	TRBJ2-5	.	TRBV29-1	CSVADQLGETQYF	TGCAGCGTTGCTGACCAGCTCGGGGAGACCCAGTACTTC